This T cell receptor (beta chain) was recovered during a study of T cell responses to AZD1222 COVID-19 vaccine (dated by TCRdb to about 2021). Notes on the research overall: Because spike-specific TCR depth and breadth did not differ between the two schedules, AZD1222 recipients who got a second dose at roughly 4 weeks were pooled with those who got a second dose at roughly 12 weeks. Trial participants were enrolled by age into 18-55, 56-69 and 70-plus year subgroups, with roughly 150, 30 and 60 TCR-sequenced participants respectively. A total of 230 or so trial participants underwent TCR sequencing, of whom 200 to 220 received two doses of AZD1222 and about 26 received two doses of the MenACWY control vaccine.

The CDR3 regions of human TCRbeta chains were analyzed by immunosequencing. The study's processing was this. TCRs in the repertoires were matched against a reference library of SARS-CoV-2-specific TCRs that had been generated with the MIRA antigen-specificity platform. Breadth meant the fraction of unique TCRs that were SARS-CoV-2-associated, whereas depth meant the fraction of total T cells that were SARS-CoV-2-associated. Using the MIRA data, every spike-specific TCR was mapped to the spike region that the TCR reacted to and assigned to either a CD4 or a CD8 class. Log10-transformed breadth and depth values were compared by one-way ANOVA with Sidak's multiple comparisons tests. Entries here come from immuneACCESS through TCRdb and include only in-frame sequences with V and J called. Some clones fail to appear in such tables; in the studies checked, an unresolved V gene covers under half of the shortfall, and the cause of the remainder is unknown. V and J calls and clone size are given by that table; D and trimming were obtained from the DNA. The sample includes roughly 140,000 clones, with roughly 88% observed a single time. The ten biggest clones cover about 3.5% of the sample.

Broader findings and caveats from the paper: The 56-69-year group was small, and its depth increase did not reach significance, likely because of low power. Because no day 14 peak-response samples were available, the repertoires could be characterized only after the peak T cell response. Vaccine-associated CD4 TCRs spanned the whole spike protein, with dominant responses in regions 160-218 and 743-854. Conclusions about previously exposed vaccinees are limited because only five to seven AZD1222 recipients were SARS-CoV-2 seropositive at baseline. A significant rise in spike-specific TCR breadth and depth was observed after two AZD1222 doses relative to day 0 and relative to MenACWY recipients. Most participants were white British and females outnumbered males, and the authors suggested that clonal diversity may have been underestimated. Reportedly, almost half of the unique spike-specific TCRs recognized epitopes lying outside the regions that are mutated in the B.1.351 and B.1.1.7 variants.

Turning to this clone: Which antigen it targets is not known. No much larger clone is present one base from it, and per-base qualities are unavailable.

The CDR3 has 16 amino acids, counting the end cysteine and phenylalanine. The CDR3 DNA has 48 bases and is translated from base 1. From a lookup of the germline V gene, CDR1 and CDR2 are SGDLS and YYNGEE. V trim: 3 bases; J trim: 2 bases; unmatched bases: 8. The time point tag for this specimen amounts to: baseline before first vaccination. Samples from vaccinated people were obtained from the UK trials COV001 and COV002, which included a single-blind randomized controlled phase 2/3 trial of AZD1222 (ChAdOx1 nCoV-19) in healthy adults. For TCRbeta chain sequencing, PBMC samples from trial participants were taken at day 0 and at day 28 after the second dose.

The chain joins TRBV9 to TRBJ2-1; 7 of the junction bases match TRBD2. The starting material was peripheral blood, obtained on day 0 of AZD1222 vaccination. The source is an adult in good health. The nucleotide sequence reads TGTGCCAGCAGCGGAGCCCTAGCGGAACCCTACAATGAGCAGTTCTTC. Translated, it reads CASSGALAEPYNEQFF.